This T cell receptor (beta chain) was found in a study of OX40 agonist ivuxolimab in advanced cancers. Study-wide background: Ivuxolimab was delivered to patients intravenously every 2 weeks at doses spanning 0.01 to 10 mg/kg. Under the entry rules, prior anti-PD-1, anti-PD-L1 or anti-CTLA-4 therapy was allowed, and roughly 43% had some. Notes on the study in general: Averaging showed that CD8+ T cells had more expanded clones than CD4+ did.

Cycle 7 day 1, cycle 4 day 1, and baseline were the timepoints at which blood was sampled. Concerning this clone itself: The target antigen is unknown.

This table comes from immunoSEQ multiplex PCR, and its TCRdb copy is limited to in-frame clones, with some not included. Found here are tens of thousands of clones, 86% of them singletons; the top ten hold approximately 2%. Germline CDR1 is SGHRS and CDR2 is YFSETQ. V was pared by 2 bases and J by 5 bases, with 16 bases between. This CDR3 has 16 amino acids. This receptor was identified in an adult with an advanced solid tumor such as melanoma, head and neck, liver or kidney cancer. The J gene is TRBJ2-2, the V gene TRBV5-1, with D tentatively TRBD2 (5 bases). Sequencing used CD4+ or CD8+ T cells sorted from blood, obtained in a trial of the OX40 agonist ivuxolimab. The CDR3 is CASSLRAHGETGELFF. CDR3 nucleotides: TGCGCCAGCAGCTTAAGGGCCCACGGGGAGACCGGGGAGCTGTTTTTT.